Following are 19 T cell receptor beta chains from one sample sequenced in a study of Graves' ophthalmopathy and Graves' hyperthyroidism. RNA transcripts yielded amplified TCR beta CDR3 regions. The workflow started with a first-round RT-PCR run with HTBI primers and then moved on to a second-round multiplex PCR. Via MiXCR, TCRdb re-called the multiplex PCR reads, giving one row per CDR3 protein. The sample has under 200,000 distinct CDR3 sequences, less than 45% seen once. Input material: peripheral blood. These receptors originate from a woman aged 40 to 50 with Graves' ophthalmopathy.

This clonotype was seen ten or more times. This chain links TRBV6-1 with TRBJ1-1, with no clear D. Germline CDR1 reads MNHNS; CDR2 reads SASEGT. With 6 bases removed from V and 3 bases from J, the gap between germline ends came to 11 bases. CDR3 size: 13 residues. Written as DNA, the CDR3 is TGTGCCAGCAGCTTCACATCGGACACTGAAGCTTTCTTT. This codes for CASSFTSDTEAFF.

This clonotype was picked up one time. J is TRBJ1-2 and V is TRBV14, with D hard to call. Deletions cut 0 bases from V and 4 bases from J, with 15 bases between. The CDR3 extends over 16 amino acids. Germline assignment: CDR1 SGHDN and CDR2 FVKESK. The chain's CDR3 is CASSQEGGSAIYGYTF. In nucleotides, the CDR3 is TGTGCCAGCAGCCAAGAAGGAGGATCCGCTATCTATGGCTACACCTTC.

This clonotype appeared many times. This chain connects TRBV28 to TRBJ2-5; 13 nucleotides agree with TRBD2. CDR3 size: 18 residues. Germline lookup yields CDR1 MDHEN and CDR2 SYDVKM. The junction had 11 bases not matched to a gene; V was cut back by 5 bases and J by 2 bases. The CDR3 reads CASSGPRTSGSLQETQYF. As DNA, the CDR3 is TGTGCCAGCAGTGGACCAAGGACTAGCGGGAGTCTTCAAGAGACCCAGTACTTC.

This clonotype has ten or more counts. The chain has TRBV19 and TRBJ1-6; D is undetermined. Looked up from germline, CDR1 is LNHDA and CDR2 is SQIVND (reference sequence). This CDR3 is 15 amino acids long. Trimming left V 6 bases short and J 7 bases short, with 16 bases between. DNA for the CDR3: TGTGCCAGTAGACCGTCAGGACTCCGCAATTCACCCCTCCACTTT. This codes for CASRPSGLRNSPLHF.

This clonotype was counted ten times or more. V and J are TRBV6-1 and TRBJ1-1; TRBD1 agrees at 8 bases. Losses at the gene ends were 8 bases for V and 3 bases for J; bases not matched to a gene: 8. Looked up from germline, CDR1 is MNHNS and CDR2 is SASEGT. The CDR3 contains 14 residues. Here the CDR3 reads CASFTGGGYTEAFF. The CDR3 DNA reads as TGTGCCAGCTTCACAGGGGGAGGGTACACTGAAGCTTTCTTT.

This clonotype came up many times. The rearrangement uses TRBV12-3 or TRBV12-4 and TRBJ1-6; D gene ambiguous. The V gene lost 7 bases and the J gene lost 10 bases, with 14 bases spanning the gap. This CDR3 region has 13 residues. CDR3 sequence: CASTPTEWSPLHF. The CDR3 nucleotides read TGTGCCAGCACCCCGACCGAGTGGTCACCCCTCCACTTT.

The rearrangement links TRBV12-3 or TRBV12-4 to TRBJ2-2; D is uncertain. V was shortened by 5 bases and J by 4 bases, with 8 bases between the two germline ends. The CDR3 runs 13 residues. Here the CDR3 reads CASSQVSTGELFF. CDR3 in DNA: TGTGCCAGCAGTCAGGTTTCCACCGGGGAGCTGTTTTTT.

The chain combines TRBV15 with TRBJ1-3; D uncertain. The CDR3 contains 15 residues. The germline V gene has CDR1 LNHNV and CDR2 YYDKDF (reference sequence). V lost 0 bases and J lost 4, with 10 bases in between. The CDR3 is CATSRDGRQGNTIYF. CDR3 nucleotide sequence: TGTGCCACCAGCAGAGACGGGCGGCAGGGAAACACCATATATTTT.

This clonotype has ten or more counts. The chain is built from TRBV7-9 and TRBJ1-1; 9 bases match TRBD1. CDR1 is SEHNR and CDR2 is FQNEAQ in the germline V gene (reference sequence). The V segment lost 5 bases and the J segment 5 bases; nucleotides outside the gene matches: 6. This CDR3 spans 14 amino acids. The CDR3 nucleotides read TGTGCCAGCAGCCCCGGACAGGGGAGGACTGAAGCTTTCTTT. It is translated as CASSPGQGRTEAFF.

This clonotype was observed many times. The chain is built from TRBV19 and TRBJ1-5, with TRBD1 identical over 8 bases. V trimming: 7 bases; J trimming: 3 bases; junction bases outside the gene matches: 5. Germline V gives CDR1 LNHDA, CDR2 SQIVND (reference sequence). This CDR3 spans 14 amino acids. This CDR3 reads CASTLQGVNQPQHF. For the CDR3, the DNA is TGTGCCAGTACCCTACAGGGGGTCAATCAGCCCCAGCATTTT.

This clonotype occurred many times. The J gene is TRBJ2-7, the V gene TRBV20-1, with 7 bases matching TRBD2. CDR3 length: 12 residues. V trimming: 2 bases; J trimming: 6 bases; junction bases outside the gene matches: 4. CDR1 is DFQATT and CDR2 is SNEGSKA in the germline V gene (reference sequence). CDR3 protein: CSARSTSSEQYF. Written as DNA, the CDR3 is TGCAGTGCTAGATCGACTAGCTCCGAGCAGTACTTC.

This clonotype was seen many times. The gene calls are TRBV3-1 and TRBJ1-2, with D hard to call. Trimming shortened V by 1 base and J by 3 bases, and 6 bases separated the two germline ends. This CDR3 comprises 13 residues. Germline assignment: CDR1 LGHDT and CDR2 YNNKEL (reference sequence). The CDR3 here is CASSQATDYGYTF. The CDR3 DNA reads TGTGCCAGCAGCCAAGCCACAGACTATGGCTACACCTTC.

This clonotype was found many times. The chain employs TRBV12-3 or TRBV12-4 and TRBJ1-5, with D unresolved. Between the trimmed V and J ends, which lost 3 bases and 1 base, there was a span of 7 bases. This CDR3 has 14 residues. CDR3 residues: CASSFMDSNQPQHF. The CDR3 DNA is TGTGCCAGCAGTTTCATGGACAGCAATCAGCCCCAGCATTTT.

The genes are TRBV20-1 and TRBJ1-2; D is uncertain. Germline assignment: CDR1 DFQATT and CDR2 SNEGSKA (reference sequence). This CDR3 comprises 12 residues. The V gene lost 6 bases and the J gene lost 2 bases, with 10 bases spanning the gap. This CDR3 is CSARLENYGYTF. CDR3 bases: TGCAGTGCCCGGTTGGAGAACTATGGCTACACCTTC.

This clonotype has a count of ten or more. The chain is built from TRBV7-3 and TRBJ1-1, with TRBD1 as a possible D gene (6 bases). The CDR3 contains 14 residues. Trimming removed 5 bases from V and 6 bases from J, with 16 bases in between. Germline CDR1 and CDR2: SGHTA and FQGTGA. CDR3 nucleotides: TGTGCCAGCAGCCAAACAGGGCTCGACTCTGAAGCTTTCTTT. Protein product: CASSQTGLDSEAFF. The full variable domain, completed using reference TRBV7-3 and TRBJ1-1, is GAGVSQTPSNKVTEKGKYVELRCDPISGHTALYWYRQSLGQGPEFLIYFQGTGAADDSGLPNDRFFAVRPEGSVSTLKIQRTERGDSAVYLCASSQTGLDSEAFFGQGTRLTVV.

The chain has TRBV15 and TRBJ1-5; a weak D match, TRBD1 (5 bases). V was trimmed by 0 bases and J by 3 bases, leaving 15 bases between them. Germline CDR1 reads LNHNV; CDR2 reads YYDKDF (reference sequence). The CDR3 extends over 17 amino acids. CDR3 DNA: TGTGCCACCAGCAGAGAGACAGTCAAACCTCCCAATCAGCCCCAGCATTTT. Residues: CATSRETVKPPNQPQHF.

In the case of this clonotype: Its ends do not fully match the called genes, so a read error is possible. The chain employs TRBV12-3 or TRBV12-4 and TRBJ2-3; possibly TRBD2 for D (6 bases). The CDR3 sequence is 12 residues long. In nucleotides, the CDR3 is TGTGCCAGCAGTTTAGGTGGGACTGCGGTGAACTTC. Encoded protein: CASSLGGTAVNF.

This clonotype was detected ten times or more. The chain couples TRBV6-5 to TRBJ2-7; perhaps TRBD2 as D (5 bases). The V gene lost 0 bases and the J gene lost 3 bases, with 12 bases spanning the gap. Germline V lookup: CDR1 MNHEY, CDR2 SVGAGI. This CDR3 has 15 amino acids. The CDR3 region has the DNA TGTGCCAGCAGTTACTCCGGGTGGGAGTTCTACGAGCAGTACTTC. Amino acids: CASSYSGWEFYEQYF.

The chain combines TRBV27 with TRBJ1-5; 10 bases fit TRBD1. The length of the CDR3 is 15 residues. V dropped 3 bases and J dropped 3; count of bases not matched to a gene: 2. Germline loops: CDR1 MNHEY, CDR2 SMNVEV (reference sequence). The CDR3 DNA follows: TGTGCCAGCAGTTTGGACAGGGGGAACAATCAGCCCCAGCATTTT. Translation: CASSLDRGNNQPQHF.